Sequencing of this TCR beta chain was carried out in a study of shared clonotypes between healthy human individuals. Only one count was recorded for this clone. V gave up 3 bases and J gave up 8 bases, with 11 bases separating them. The germline CDR1 and CDR2 sequences are LNHDA and SQIVND (reference sequence). The CDR3 loop spans 13 amino acids. Only in-frame clones appear in the TCRdb table, and some are missing; sequencing was by immunoSEQ multiplex PCR. This sample has about 1,900,000 clones, with around 96% found just once. CD8 cells classed as naive were CD45RO-negative and positively selected for CCR7, excluding terminally differentiated effector memory CD45RA+ cells.

This chain links TRBV19 with TRBJ1-3; no clear D. This receptor was taken from a man aged 18 to 29 in good health. Sequencing used naive CD8+ T cells sorted from blood. Here the CDR3 DNA reads TGTGCCAGTAGTATCATCGACCGGGACACCATATATTTT. Protein: CASSIIDRDTIYF.